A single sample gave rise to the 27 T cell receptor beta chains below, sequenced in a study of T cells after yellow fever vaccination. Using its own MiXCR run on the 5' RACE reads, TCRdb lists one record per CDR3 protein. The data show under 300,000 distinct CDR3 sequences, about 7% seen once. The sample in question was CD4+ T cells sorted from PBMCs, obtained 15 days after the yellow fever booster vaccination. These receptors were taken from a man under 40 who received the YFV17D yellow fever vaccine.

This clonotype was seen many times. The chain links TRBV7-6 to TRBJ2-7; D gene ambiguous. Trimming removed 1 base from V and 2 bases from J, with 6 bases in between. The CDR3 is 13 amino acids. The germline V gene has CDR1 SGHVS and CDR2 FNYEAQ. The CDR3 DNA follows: TGTGCCAGCAGCTTAGATTACACCTACGAGCAGTACTTC. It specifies CASSLDYTYEQYF.

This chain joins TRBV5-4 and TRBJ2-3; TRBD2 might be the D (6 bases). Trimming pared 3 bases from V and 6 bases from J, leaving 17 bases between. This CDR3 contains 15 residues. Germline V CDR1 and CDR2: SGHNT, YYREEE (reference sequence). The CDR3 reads CASSYGLREEDTQYF. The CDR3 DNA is TGTGCCAGCAGCTACGGACTTAGGGAGGAGGATACGCAGTATTTT.

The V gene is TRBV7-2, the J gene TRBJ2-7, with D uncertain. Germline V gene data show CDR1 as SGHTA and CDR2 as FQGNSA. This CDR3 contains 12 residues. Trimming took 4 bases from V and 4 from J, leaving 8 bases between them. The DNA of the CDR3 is TGTGCCAGCAGCTCGATTTTTTACGAGCAGTACTTC. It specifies CASSSIFYEQYF.

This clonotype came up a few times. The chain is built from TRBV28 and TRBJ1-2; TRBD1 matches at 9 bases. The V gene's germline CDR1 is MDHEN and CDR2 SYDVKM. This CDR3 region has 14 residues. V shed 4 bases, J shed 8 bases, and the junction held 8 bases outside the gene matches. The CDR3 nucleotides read TGTGCCAGCAGTTCCACAGGGGGCTCAAGCGGCTACACCTTC. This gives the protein CASSSTGGSSGYTF.

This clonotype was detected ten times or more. CDR3 DNA sequence: TGCGCCAGCAGCGGCGGGACTAGCGGGAGTCCAGCAGATACGCAGTATTTT. Translation gives CASSGGTSGSPADTQYF. The rearrangement links TRBV5-1 to TRBJ2-3, with 14 bases aligning to TRBD2. CDR3 length: 17 amino acids. With V trimmed by 4 bases and J by 4 bases, 8 bases remained unmatched. From germline, CDR1 is SGHRS and CDR2 YFSETQ. The full variable domain, its missing parts supplied by reference TRBV5-1 and TRBJ2-3, is KAGVTQTPRYLIKTRGQQVTLSCSPISGHRSVSWYQQTPGQGLQFLFEYFSETQRNKGNFPGRFSGRQFSNSRSEMNVSTLELGDSALYLCASSGGTSGSPADTQYFGPGTRLTVL.

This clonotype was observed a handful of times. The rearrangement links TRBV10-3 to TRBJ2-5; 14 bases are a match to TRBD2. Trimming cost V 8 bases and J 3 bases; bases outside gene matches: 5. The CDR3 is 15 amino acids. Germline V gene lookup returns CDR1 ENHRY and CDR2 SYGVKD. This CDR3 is CAIGKGLAGEETQYF. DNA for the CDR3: TGTGCCATCGGGAAGGGACTAGCGGGAGAAGAGACCCAGTACTTC.

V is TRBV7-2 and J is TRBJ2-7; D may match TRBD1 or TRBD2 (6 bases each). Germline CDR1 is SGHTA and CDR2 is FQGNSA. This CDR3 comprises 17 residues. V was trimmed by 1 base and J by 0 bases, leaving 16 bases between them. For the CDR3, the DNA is TGTGCCAGCAGCTTAGGCCACAAGGGGGGCTCCTCCTACGAGCAGTACTTC. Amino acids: CASSLGHKGGSSYEQYF.

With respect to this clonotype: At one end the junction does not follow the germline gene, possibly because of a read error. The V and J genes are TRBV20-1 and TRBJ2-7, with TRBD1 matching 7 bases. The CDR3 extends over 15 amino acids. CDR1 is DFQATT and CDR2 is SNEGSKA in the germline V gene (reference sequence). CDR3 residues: CCAVDDGTANYEQYF. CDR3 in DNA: TGCTGTGCGGTTGATGACGGGACAGCTAACTACGAGCAGTACTTC.

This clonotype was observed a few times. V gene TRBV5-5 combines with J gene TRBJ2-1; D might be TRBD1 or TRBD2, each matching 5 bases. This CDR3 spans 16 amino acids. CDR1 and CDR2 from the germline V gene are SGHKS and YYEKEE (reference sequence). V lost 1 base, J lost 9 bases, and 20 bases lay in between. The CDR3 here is CASSLRDPGMATEQFF. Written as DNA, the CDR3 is TGTGCCAGCAGCTTGCGGGACCCAGGGATGGCCACTGAGCAGTTCTTC.

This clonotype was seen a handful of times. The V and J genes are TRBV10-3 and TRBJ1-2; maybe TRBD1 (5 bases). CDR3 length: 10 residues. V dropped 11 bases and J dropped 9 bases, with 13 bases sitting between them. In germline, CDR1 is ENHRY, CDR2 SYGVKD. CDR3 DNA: TGTGCCGGAGGGGAAGAGAGCTACACCTTC. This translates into CAGGEESYTF.

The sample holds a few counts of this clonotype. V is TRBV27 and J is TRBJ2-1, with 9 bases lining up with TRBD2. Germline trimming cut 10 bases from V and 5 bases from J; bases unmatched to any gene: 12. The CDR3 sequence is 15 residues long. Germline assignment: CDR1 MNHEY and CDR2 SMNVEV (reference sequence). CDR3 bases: TGTGCCACCCAACTAGCGGGCGTCTTCCACAATGAGCAGTTCTTC. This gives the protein CATQLAGVFHNEQFF.

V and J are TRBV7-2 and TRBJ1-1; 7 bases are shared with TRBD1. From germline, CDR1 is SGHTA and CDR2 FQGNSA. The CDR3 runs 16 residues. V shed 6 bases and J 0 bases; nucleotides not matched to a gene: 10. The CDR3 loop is CASSSQGVNMNTEAFF. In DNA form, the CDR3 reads TGTGCCAGCAGTTCCCAGGGGGTGAACATGAACACTGAAGCTTTCTTT.

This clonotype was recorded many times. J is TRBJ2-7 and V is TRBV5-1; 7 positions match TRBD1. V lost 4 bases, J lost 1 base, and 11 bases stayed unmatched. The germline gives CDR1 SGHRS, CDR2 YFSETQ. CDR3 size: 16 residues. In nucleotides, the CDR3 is TGCGCCAGCAGCCCCGGCGCCCGGGACAGATCCTACGAGCAGTACTTC. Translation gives CASSPGARDRSYEQYF.

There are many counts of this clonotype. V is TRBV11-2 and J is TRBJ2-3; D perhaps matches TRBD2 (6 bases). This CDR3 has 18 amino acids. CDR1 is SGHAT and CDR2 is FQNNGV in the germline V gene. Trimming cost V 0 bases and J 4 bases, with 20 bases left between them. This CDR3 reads CASSLEGGWLVVPDTQYF. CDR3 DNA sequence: TGTGCCAGCAGCTTAGAGGGAGGTTGGCTAGTAGTTCCAGATACGCAGTATTTT.

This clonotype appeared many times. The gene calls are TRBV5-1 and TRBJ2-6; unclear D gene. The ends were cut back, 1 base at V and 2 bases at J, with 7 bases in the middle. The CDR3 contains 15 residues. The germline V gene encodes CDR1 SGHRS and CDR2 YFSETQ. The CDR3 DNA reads TGCGCCAGCAGCTTGTCCGTGACTGGGGCCAACGTCCTGACTTTC. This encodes CASSLSVTGANVLTF.

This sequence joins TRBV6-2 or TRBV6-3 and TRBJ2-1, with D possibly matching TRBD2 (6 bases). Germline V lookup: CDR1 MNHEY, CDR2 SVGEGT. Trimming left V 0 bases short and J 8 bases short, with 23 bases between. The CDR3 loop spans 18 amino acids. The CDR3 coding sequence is TGTGCCAGCAGTTACTCGGGGGAGGTGGGGCGAAGTTGGGATGAGCAGTTCTTC. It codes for CASSYSGEVGRSWDEQFF.

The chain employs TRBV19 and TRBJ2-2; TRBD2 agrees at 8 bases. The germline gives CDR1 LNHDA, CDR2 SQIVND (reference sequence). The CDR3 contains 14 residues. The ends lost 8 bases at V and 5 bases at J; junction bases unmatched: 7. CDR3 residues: CASGGTGGTGELFF. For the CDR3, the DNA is TGTGCCAGTGGGGGGACGGGAGGGACCGGGGAGCTGTTTTTT.

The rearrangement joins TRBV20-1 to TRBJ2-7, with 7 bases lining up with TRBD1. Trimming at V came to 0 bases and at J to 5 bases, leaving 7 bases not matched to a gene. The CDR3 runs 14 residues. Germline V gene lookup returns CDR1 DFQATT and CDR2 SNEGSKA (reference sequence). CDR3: CSARDNRGNNEQYF. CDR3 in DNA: TGCAGTGCTAGAGATAACAGGGGTAACAACGAGCAGTACTTC.

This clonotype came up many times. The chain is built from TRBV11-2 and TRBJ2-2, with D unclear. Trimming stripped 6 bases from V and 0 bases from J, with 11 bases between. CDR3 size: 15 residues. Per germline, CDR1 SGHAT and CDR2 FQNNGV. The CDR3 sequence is CASSLDGPNTGELFF. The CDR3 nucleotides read TGTGCCAGCAGTTTGGACGGACCGAACACCGGGGAGCTGTTTTTT.

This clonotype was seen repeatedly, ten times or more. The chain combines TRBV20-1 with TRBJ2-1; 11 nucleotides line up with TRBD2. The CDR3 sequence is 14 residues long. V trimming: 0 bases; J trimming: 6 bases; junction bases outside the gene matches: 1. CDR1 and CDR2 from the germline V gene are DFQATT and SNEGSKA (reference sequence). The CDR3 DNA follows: TGCAGTGCTAGAGATACTAGCGGGGGCAATGAGCAGTTCTTC. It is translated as CSARDTSGGNEQFF.

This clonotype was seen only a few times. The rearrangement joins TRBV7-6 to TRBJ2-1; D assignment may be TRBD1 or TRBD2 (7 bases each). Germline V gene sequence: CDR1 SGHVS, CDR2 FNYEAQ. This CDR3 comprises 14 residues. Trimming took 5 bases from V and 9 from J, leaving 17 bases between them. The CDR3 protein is CASSPGEGAREQFF. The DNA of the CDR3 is TGTGCCAGCAGCCCCGGGGAGGGGGCACGTGAGCAGTTCTTC.

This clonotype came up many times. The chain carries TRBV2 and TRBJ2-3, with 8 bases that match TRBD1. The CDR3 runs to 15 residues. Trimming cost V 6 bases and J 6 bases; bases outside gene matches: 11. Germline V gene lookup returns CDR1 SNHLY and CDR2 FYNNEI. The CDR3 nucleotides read TGTGCCAGCAGCGGTCAAGGGACAGGCTTGGATACGCAGTATTTT. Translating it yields CASSGQGTGLDTQYF.

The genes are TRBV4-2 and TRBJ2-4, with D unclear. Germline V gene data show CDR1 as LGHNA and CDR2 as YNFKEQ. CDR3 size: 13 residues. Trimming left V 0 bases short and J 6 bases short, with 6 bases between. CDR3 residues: CASSQDNPNIQYF. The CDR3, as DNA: TGTGCCAGCAGCCAAGATAATCCAAACATTCAGTACTTC.

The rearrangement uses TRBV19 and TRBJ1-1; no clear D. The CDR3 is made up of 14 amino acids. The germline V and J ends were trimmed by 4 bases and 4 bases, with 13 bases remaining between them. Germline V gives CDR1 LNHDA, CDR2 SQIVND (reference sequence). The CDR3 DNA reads TGTGCCAGTAGTAAGGGCAGAGCGGGCACTGAAGCTTTCTTT. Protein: CASSKGRAGTEAFF.

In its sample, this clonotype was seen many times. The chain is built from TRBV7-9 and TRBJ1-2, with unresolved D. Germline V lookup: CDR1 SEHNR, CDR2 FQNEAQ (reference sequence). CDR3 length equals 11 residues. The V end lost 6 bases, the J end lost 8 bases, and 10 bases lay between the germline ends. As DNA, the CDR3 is TGTGCCAGCAGATCTTACGAGGGCTACACCTTC. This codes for CASRSYEGYTF.

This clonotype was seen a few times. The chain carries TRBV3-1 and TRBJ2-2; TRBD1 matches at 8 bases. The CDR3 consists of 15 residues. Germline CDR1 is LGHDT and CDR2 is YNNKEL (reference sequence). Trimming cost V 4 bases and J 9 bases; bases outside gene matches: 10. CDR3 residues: CASSPDRGTQRELFF. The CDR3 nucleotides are TGTGCCAGCAGCCCAGACAGGGGTACCCAGAGGGAGCTGTTTTTT.

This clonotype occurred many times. The CDR3, as DNA: TGTGCCAGCAGTTATGACGGCGGGGGGCACCAAGAGACCCAGTACTTC. Protein: CASSYDGGGHQETQYF. This rearrangement joins TRBV6-5 to TRBJ2-5; 8 bases align to TRBD2. V lost 3 bases and J lost 0; bases outside the gene matches: 6. CDR3 size: 16 residues. Germline V gives CDR1 MNHEY, CDR2 SVGAGI.